Here is one T cell receptor (beta chain) with its context. Antigen: not known. CDR1 and CDR2 from the germline V gene are MNHNS and SASEGT. The germline V and J ends were trimmed by 7 bases and 5 bases, with 7 bases remaining between them. The CDR3 runs 11 residues. The entry originates in a study of T cells in Graves' hyperthyroidism and ophthalmopathy. Study-wide results and caveats: Prediction of ophthalmopathy progression came a median 6.5 months pre-onset.

Patients counted as stable if ophthalmopathy did not develop within 18 months. RNA transcripts yielded amplified TCR beta CDR3 regions. First-round RT-PCR with HTBI primers amplified the TCR CDR3 region. Each CDR3 protein gets one entry after TCRdb re-called the multiplex PCR reads with MiXCR. The sample consists of over 650,000 distinct CDR3 sequences, around 15% of them appearing once. This sequence joins TRBV6-1 and TRBJ2-3; D is unclear. The TCR originated in a man younger than 35 with Graves' hyperthyroidism. Material: blood. CDR3 protein: CASTWVDTQYF. The CDR3 nucleotides read TGTGCCAGCACCTGGGTAGATACGCAGTATTTT.